This entry lists 10 T cell receptor beta chains sequenced from one sample in a study of blood T cells in healthy people across ages. Using a J-beta primer mix together with a sample-barcoded 5' primer, a second PCR was run for roughly 7 to 12 cycles. One entry per CDR3 protein results from TCRdb running MiXCR on the 5' RACE reads. Among fewer than 2,000,000 distinct CDR3 sequences, around 42% were seen once, and the ten largest hold 20% to 25%. The source material was blood. The origin of the receptors is a human donor in good health.

The chain uses TRBV12-3 or TRBV12-4 and TRBJ2-3, with 7 bases lining up with TRBD2. The CDR3 has 13 residues. V dropped 10 bases and J dropped 5; count of bases not matched to a gene: 9. CDR3 in DNA: TGTGCCACCGAGAGTGGGGGGGGAGATACGCAGTATTTT. Its translation: CATESGGGDTQYF.

This chain uses TRBV7-2 with TRBJ2-5; TRBD2 is a possible D gene (5 bases). Germline V gives CDR1 SGHTA, CDR2 FQGNSA. The length of the CDR3 is 16 residues. V lost 5 bases and J lost 0, with 16 bases in between. The CDR3 DNA reads TGTGCCAGCAGCCACGAGGGCGGAGGCTACCAAGAGACCCAGTACTTC. Translation: CASSHEGGGYQETQYF.

The chain carries TRBV5-1 and TRBJ2-1, with 8 bases matching TRBD1. The CDR3 sequence is 14 residues long. Germline V gene data show CDR1 as SGHRS and CDR2 as YFSETQ. V was pared by 0 bases and J by 7 bases, with 3 bases of the junction left unmatched. The CDR3 DNA sequence: TGCGCCAGCAGCTTGGAGCAGGGGGCGAATGAGCAGTTCTTC. Amino acids: CASSLEQGANEQFF.

The V call is TRBV5-6, the J call TRBJ2-4, with a possible D match to TRBD1 (5 bases). The CDR3 covers 16 residues. Germline V lookup: CDR1 SGHDT, CDR2 YYEEEE. Trimming shortened V by 1 base and J by 3 bases, and 14 bases separated the two germline ends. The CDR3 coding sequence is TGTGCCAGCAGCTTGAGTACCAACAGGAACAAAAACATTCAGTACTTC. It encodes CASSLSTNRNKNIQYF.

Only a few counts were recorded for this clonotype. The chain combines TRBV2 with TRBJ1-5, with D perhaps TRBD1 (5 bases). CDR1 and CDR2 from the germline V gene are SNHLY and FYNNEI. V was cut by 7 bases and J by 2 bases, with 9 bases left in between. CDR3 length: 13 amino acids. The CDR3 DNA is TGTGCCAGCATGATGGGGGGCAATCAGCCCCAGCATTTT. This gives the protein CASMMGGNQPQHF.

This clonotype was counted only a few times. V usage is TRBV18 and J usage is TRBJ2-7; 7 nucleotides align to TRBD1. Germline-derived CDR1 and CDR2 are KGHSH and LQKENI. The CDR3 contains 13 residues. J lost 5 bases, V lost 3 bases, and 4 bases had no gene match. Written as DNA, the CDR3 is TGTGCCAGCTCACCGGGCGACAGGGACGAGCAGTACTTC. It translates to CASSPGDRDEQYF.

This chain connects TRBV29-1 to TRBJ1-2, with D possibly TRBD1 on 5 matching bases. Germline V gene sequence: CDR1 SQVTM, CDR2 ANQGSEA. The CDR3 consists of 13 residues. The CDR3 sequence: CSVKSPGAGGYTF. Here the CDR3 DNA reads TGCAGTGTGAAGTCCCCCGGGGCGGGGGGCTACACCTTC. The full variable domain, its missing parts supplied by reference TRBV29-1 and TRBJ1-2, is SAVISQKPSRDICQRGTSLTIQCQVDSQVTMMFWYRQQPGQSLTLIATANQGSEATYESGFVIDKFPISRPNLTFSTLTVSNMSPEDSSIYLCSVKSPGAGGYTFGSGTRLTVV.

This chain uses TRBV7-2 with TRBJ2-4, with TRBD1 identical over 9 bases. V lost 4 bases and J lost 8; bases outside the gene matches: 9. CDR1 and CDR2 from the germline V gene are SGHTA and FQGNSA. The CDR3 length is 15 residues. Here the CDR3 reads CASSSTTGGIDIQYF. CDR3 DNA: TGTGCCAGCAGCTCAACGACAGGGGGGATAGACATTCAGTACTTC.

This clonotype has a single count. This sequence joins TRBV21-1 and TRBJ1-5; the D call TRBD1 from the table was never checked on the DNA. TRBV21-1 is termed a pseudogene. The CDR3 length is 14 residues. The CDR3 protein is CASSKGQGWWPQHF. Written as DNA, the CDR3 is TGTGCCAGCAGCAAAGGTCAGGGCTGGTGGCCCCAGCATTTT.

J is TRBJ2-7 and V is TRBV10-2; D gene uncertain. CDR1 is WSHSY and CDR2 is SAAADI in the germline V gene. Trimming pared 7 bases from V and 0 bases from J, leaving 13 bases between. The CDR3 extends over 14 amino acids. This CDR3 is CASTAGPFSYEQYF. CDR3 nucleotides: TGCGCCAGCACCGCAGGCCCTTTCTCCTACGAGCAGTACTTC.